This T cell receptor beta chain comes out of a study of T cell changes during pregnancy in multiple sclerosis. The CDR3 sequence is 13 residues long. V was shortened by 8 bases and J by 2 bases, with 12 bases between the two germline ends. CDR1 and CDR2 (germline): SNHLY, FYNNEI. Sequenced by immunoSEQ multiplex PCR; TCRdb stores in-frame clones only, minus some. This sample has about 18,000 clones, with 85% found just once. Sequencing used CD8+ T cells from peripheral blood mononuclear cells, obtained after pregnancy. This clonotype was sampled from a female donor with multiple sclerosis, enrolled in a pregnancy study. The V gene is TRBV2, the J gene TRBJ2-5; no reliable D call. The CDR3: CASVGLEQETQYF. CDR3 DNA: TGTGCCAGCGTGGGTCTAGAGCAAGAGACCCAGTACTTC. The complete variable domain, with remaining parts taken from reference TRBV2 and TRBJ2-5, reads EPEVTQTPSHQVTQMGQEVILRCVPISNHLYFYWYRQILGQKVEFLVSFYNNEISEKSEIFDDQFSVERPDGSNFTLKIRSTKLEDSAMYFCASVGLEQETQYFGPGTRLLVL.